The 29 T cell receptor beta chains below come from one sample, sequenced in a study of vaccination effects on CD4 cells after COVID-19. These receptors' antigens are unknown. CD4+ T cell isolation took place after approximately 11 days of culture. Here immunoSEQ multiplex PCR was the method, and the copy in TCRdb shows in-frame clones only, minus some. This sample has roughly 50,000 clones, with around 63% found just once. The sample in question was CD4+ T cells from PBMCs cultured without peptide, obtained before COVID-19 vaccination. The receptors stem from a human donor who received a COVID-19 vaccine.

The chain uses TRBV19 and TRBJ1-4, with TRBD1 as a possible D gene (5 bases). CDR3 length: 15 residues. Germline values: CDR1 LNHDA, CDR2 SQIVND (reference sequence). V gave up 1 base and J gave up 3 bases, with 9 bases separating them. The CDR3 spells CASSIGGEPNEKLFF. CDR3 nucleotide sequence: TGTGCCAGTAGTATAGGGGGGGAGCCTAATGAAAAACTGTTTTTT.

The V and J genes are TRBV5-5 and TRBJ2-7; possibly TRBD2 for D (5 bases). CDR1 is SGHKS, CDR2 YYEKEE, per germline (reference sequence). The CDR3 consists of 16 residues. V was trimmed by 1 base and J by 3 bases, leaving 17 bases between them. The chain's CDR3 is CASSLRLREKGYEQYF. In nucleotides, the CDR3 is TGTGCCAGCAGCTTGAGATTGAGGGAAAAGGGCTACGAGCAGTACTTC.

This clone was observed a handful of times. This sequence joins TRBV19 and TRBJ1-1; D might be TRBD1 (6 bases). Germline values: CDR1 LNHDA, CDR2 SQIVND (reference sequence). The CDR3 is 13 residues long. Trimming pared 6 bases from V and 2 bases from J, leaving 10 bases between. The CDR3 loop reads CASREGQNTEAFF. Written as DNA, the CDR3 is TGTGCCAGTAGGGAGGGACAAAACACTGAAGCTTTCTTT.

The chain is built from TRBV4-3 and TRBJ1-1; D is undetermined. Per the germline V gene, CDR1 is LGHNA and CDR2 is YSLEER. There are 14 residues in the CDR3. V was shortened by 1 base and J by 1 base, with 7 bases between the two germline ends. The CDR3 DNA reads TGCGCCAGCAGCCAAGTTTGGTCGAACACTGAAGCTTTCTTT. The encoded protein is CASSQVWSNTEAFF.

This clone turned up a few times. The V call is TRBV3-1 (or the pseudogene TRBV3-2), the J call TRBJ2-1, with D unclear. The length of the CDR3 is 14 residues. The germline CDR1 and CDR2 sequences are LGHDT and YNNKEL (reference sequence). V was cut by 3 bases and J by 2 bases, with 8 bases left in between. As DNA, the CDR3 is TGTGCCAGCAGCCACCTAGGTACCTACAATGAGCAGTTCTTC. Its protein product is CASSHLGTYNEQFF.

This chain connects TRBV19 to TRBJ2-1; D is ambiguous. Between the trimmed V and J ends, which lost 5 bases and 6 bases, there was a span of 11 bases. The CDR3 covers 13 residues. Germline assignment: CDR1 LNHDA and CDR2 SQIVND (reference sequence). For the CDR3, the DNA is TGTGCCAGTAGTCCCCGTACGTTCAATGAGCAGTTCTTC. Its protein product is CASSPRTFNEQFF. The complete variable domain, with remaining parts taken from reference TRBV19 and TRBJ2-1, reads DGGITQSPKYLFRKEGQNVTLSCEQNLNHDAMYWYRQDPGQGLRLIYYSQIVNDFQKGDIAEGYSVSREKKESFPLTVTSAQKNPTAFYLCASSPRTFNEQFFGPGTRLTVL.

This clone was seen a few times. The CDR3 loop reads CASSGELNTEAFF. The CDR3 DNA sequence: TGTGCCAGCAGTGGAGAGTTAAACACTGAAGCTTTCTTT. The chain joins TRBV28 to TRBJ1-1; no firm D call. CDR1 MDHEN and CDR2 SYDVKM come from the germline V gene. The V end lost 5 bases, the J end lost 2 bases, and 9 bases lay between the germline ends. This CDR3 comprises 13 residues.

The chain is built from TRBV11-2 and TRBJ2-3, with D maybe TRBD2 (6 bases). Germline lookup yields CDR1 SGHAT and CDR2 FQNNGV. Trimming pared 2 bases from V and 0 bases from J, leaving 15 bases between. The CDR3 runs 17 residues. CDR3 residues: CASSLRRASVSTDTQYF. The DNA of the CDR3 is TGTGCCAGCAGCTTACGTCGGGCTAGCGTGAGCACAGATACGCAGTATTTT.

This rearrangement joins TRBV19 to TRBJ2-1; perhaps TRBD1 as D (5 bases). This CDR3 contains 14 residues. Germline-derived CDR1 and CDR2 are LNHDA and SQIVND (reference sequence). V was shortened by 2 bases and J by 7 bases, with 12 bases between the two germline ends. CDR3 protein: CASSIPGKENEQFF. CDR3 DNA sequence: TGTGCCAGTAGTATACCAGGGAAGGAGAATGAGCAGTTCTTC.

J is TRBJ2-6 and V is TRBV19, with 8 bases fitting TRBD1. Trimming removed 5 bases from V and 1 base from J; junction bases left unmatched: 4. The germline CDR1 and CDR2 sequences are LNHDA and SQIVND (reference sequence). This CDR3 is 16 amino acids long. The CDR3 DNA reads TGTGCCAGTAGTCCGGGACAGGCATCTGGGGCCAACGTCCTGACTTTC. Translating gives CASSPGQASGANVLTF.

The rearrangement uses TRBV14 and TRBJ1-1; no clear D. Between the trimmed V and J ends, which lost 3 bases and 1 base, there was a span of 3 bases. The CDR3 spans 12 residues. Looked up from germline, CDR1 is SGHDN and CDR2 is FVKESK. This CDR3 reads CASSQGNTEAFF. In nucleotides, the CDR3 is TGTGCCAGCAGCCAGGGGAACACTGAAGCTTTCTTT.

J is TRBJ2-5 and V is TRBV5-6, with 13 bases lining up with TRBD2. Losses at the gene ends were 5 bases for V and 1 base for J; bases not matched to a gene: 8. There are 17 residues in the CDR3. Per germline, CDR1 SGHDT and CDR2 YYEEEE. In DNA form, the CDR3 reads TGTGCCAGCAGGACTAGCGGGGGGCCGGTACCCCAAGAGACCCAGTACTTC. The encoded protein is CASRTSGGPVPQETQYF.

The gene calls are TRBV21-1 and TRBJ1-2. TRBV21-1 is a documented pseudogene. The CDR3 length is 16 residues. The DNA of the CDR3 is TGTGCCAGCAGCAAAGGGTCGCGGGGATTGAGCTATGGCTACACCTTC. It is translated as CASSKGSRGLSYGYTF.

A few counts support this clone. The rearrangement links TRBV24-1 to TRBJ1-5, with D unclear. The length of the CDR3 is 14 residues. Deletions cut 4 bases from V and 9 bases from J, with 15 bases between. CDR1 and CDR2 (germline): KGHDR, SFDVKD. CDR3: CATSEGFDIRPQHF. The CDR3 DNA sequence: TGTGCCACCAGTGAGGGCTTCGATATCAGGCCCCAGCATTTT.

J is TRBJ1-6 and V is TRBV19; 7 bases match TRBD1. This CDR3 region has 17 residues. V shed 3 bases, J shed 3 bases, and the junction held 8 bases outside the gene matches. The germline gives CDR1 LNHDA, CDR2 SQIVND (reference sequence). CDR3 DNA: TGTGCCAGTAGTATTAAGATCTGGGACAGCTATAATTCACCCCTCCACTTT. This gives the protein CASSIKIWDSYNSPLHF.

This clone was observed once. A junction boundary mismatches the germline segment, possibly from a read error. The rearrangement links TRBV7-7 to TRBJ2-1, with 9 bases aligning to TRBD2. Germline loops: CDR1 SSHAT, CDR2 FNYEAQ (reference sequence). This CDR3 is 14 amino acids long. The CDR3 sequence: CASSPLAGTNEQFF. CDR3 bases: TGTGCTAGCAGCCCTCTAGCGGGAACCAATGAGCAGTTCTTC.

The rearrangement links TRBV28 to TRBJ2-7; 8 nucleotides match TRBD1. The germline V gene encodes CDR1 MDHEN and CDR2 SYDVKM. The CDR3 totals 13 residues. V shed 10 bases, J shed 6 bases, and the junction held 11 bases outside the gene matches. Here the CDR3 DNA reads TGTGCCACCCGAAGGACAGGGATTATCGAGCAGTACTTC. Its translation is CATRRTGIIEQYF.

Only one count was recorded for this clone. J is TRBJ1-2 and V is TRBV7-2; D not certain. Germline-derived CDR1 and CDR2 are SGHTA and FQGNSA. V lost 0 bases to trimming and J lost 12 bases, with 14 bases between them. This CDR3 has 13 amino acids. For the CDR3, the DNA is TGTGCCAGCAGCTTAGCGCTGGCGACCGGGCACACCTTC. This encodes CASSLALATGHTF.

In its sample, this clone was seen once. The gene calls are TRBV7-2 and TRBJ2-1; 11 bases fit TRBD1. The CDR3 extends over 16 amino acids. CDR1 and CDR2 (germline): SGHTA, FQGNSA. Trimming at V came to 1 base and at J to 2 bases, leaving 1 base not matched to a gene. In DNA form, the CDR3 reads TGTGCCAGCAGCTTAGGGACAGGGGGCGCCTACAATGAGCAGTTCTTC. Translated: CASSLGTGGAYNEQFF. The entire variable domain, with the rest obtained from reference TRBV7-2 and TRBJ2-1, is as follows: GAGVSQSPSNKVTEKGKDVELRCDPISGHTALYWYRQSLGQGLEFLIYFQGNSAPDKSGLPSDRFSAERTGGSVSTLTIQRTQQEDSAVYLCASSLGTGGAYNEQFFGPGTRLTVL.

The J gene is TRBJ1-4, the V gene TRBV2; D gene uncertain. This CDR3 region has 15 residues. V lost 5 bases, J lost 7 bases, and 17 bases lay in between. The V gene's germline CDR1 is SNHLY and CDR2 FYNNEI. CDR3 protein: CASSQTLGVGEKLFF. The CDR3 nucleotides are TGTGCCAGCAGTCAGACCCTCGGGGTGGGTGAAAAACTGTTTTTT.

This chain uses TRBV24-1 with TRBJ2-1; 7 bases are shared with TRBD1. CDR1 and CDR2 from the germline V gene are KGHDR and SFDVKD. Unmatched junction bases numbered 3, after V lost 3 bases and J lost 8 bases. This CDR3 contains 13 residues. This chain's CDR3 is CATSDPTGYEQFF. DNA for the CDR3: TGTGCCACCAGTGATCCGACAGGGTATGAGCAGTTCTTC.

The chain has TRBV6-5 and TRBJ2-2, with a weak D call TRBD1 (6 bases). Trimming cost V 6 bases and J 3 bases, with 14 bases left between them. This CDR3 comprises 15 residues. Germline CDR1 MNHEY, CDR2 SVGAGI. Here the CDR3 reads CASRTGQTDTGELFF. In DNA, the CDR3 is TGTGCCAGCAGGACCGGACAGACTGACACCGGGGAGCTGTTTTTT.

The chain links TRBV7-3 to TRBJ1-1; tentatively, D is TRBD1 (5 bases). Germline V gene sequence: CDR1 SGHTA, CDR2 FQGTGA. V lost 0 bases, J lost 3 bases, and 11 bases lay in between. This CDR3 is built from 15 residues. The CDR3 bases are TGTGCCAGCAGCTTAACGGGGGGATCTTACACTGAAGCTTTCTTT. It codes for CASSLTGGSYTEAFF.

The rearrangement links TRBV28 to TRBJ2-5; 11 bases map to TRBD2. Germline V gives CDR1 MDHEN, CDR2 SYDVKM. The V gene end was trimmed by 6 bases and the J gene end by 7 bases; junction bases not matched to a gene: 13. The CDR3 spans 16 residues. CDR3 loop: CASRDGGTSGLRTQYF. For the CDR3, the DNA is TGTGCCAGCAGAGATGGAGGGACTAGCGGACTGCGGACCCAGTACTTC.

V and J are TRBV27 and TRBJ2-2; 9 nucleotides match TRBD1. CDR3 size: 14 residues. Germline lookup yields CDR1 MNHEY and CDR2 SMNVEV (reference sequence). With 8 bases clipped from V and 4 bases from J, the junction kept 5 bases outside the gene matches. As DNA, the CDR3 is TGTGCCAGCCGGACAGGGGCTGGCACCGGGGAGCTGTTTTTT. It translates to CASRTGAGTGELFF.

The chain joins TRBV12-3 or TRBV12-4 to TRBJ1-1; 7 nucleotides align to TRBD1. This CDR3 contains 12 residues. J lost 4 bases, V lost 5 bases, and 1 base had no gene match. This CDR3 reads CASSPGGTEAFF. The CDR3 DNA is TGTGCCAGCAGTCCAGGGGGCACTGAAGCTTTCTTT.

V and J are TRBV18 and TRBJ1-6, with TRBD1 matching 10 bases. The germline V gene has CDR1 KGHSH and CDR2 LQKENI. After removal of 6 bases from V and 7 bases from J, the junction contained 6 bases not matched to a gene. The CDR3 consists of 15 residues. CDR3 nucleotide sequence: TGTGCCAGCTCTCCGGGACAGGGGCAGAATTCACCCCTCCACTTT. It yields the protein CASSPGQGQNSPLHF. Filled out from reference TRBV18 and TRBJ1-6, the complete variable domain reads NAGVMQNPRHLVRRRGQEARLRCSPMKGHSHVYWYRQLPEEGLKFMVYLQKENIIDESGMPKERFSAEFPKEGPSILRIQQVVRGDSAAYFCASSPGQGQNSPLHFGNGTRLTVT.

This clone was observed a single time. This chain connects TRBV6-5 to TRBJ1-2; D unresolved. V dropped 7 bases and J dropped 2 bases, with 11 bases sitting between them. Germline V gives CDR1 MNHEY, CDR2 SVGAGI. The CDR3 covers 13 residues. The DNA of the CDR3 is TGTGCCAGCACCAACGCAGCAAACTATGGCTACACCTTC. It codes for CASTNAANYGYTF.

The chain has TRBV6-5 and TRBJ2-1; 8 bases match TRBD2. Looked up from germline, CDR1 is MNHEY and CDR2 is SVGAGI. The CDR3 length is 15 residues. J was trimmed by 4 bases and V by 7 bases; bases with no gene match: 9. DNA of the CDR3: TGTGCCAGCACGTTGCAGCGGGGGATTTACAATGAGCAGTTCTTC. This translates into CASTLQRGIYNEQFF.